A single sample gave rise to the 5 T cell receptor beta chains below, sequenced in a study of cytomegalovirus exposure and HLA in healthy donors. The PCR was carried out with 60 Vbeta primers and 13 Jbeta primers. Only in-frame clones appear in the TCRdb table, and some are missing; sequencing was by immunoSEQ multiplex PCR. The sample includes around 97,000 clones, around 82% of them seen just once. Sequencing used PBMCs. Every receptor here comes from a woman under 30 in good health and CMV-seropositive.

The CDR3 DNA is TGTGCCAGCAGTTTATTGTCAGGGACAGATACGCAGTATTTT. This sequence encodes CASSLLSGTDTQYF. The gene calls are TRBV28 and TRBJ2-3, with D possibly matching TRBD1 (5 bases). There are 14 residues in the CDR3. Between the trimmed V and J ends, which lost 1 base and 3 bases, there was a span of 8 bases. The germline CDR1 and CDR2 sequences are MDHEN and SYDVKM. The full variable domain, in which reference TRBV28 and TRBJ2-3 provide the parts outside the CDR3, is DVKVTQSSRYLVKRTGEKVFLECVQDMDHENMFWYRQDPGLGLRLIYFSYDVKMKEKGDIPEGYSVSREKKERFSLILESASTNQTSMYLCASSLLSGTDTQYFGPGTRLTVL.

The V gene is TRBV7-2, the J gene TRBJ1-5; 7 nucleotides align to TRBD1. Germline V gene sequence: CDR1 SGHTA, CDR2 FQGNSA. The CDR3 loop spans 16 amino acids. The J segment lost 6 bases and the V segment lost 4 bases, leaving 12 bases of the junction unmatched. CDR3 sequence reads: CASSSGSGTDSQPQHF. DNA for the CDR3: TGTGCCAGCAGCTCAGGCTCCGGGACAGATAGTCAGCCCCAGCATTTT.

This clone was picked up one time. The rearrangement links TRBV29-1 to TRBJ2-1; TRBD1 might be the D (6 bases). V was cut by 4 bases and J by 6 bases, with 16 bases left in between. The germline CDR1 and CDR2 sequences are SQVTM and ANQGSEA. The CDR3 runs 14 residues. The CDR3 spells CSVVQGLGVNEQFF. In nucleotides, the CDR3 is TGCAGCGTTGTTCAGGGGCTCGGGGTCAATGAGCAGTTCTTC.

For the CDR3, the DNA is TGTGCCAGCAGTAACAGGGAGATGAACACTGAAGCTTTCTTT. Translating gives CASSNREMNTEAFF. This sequence joins TRBV2 and TRBJ1-1, with D tentatively TRBD1 (6 bases). This CDR3 has 14 amino acids. The V end lost 5 bases, the J end lost 0 bases, and 10 bases lay between the germline ends. Germline CDR1 SNHLY, CDR2 FYNNEI.

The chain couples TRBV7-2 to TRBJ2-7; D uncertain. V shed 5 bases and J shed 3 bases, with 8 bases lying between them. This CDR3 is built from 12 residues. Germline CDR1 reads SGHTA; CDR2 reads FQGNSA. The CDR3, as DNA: TGTGCCAGCAGCCATAACAGCTACGAGCAGTACTTC. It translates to CASSHNSYEQYF.